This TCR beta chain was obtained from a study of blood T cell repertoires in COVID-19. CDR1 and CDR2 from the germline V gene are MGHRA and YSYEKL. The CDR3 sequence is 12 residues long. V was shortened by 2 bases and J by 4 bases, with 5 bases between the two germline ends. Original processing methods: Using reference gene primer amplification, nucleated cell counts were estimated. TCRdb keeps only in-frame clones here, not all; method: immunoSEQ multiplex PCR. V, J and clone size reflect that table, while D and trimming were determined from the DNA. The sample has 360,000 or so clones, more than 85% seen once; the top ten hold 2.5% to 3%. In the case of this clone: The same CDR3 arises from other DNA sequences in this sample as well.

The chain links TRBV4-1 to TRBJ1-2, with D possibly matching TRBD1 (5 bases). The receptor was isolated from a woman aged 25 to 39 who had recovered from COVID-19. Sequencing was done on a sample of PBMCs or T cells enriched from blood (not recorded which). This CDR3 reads CASSQTGYGYTF. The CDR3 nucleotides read TGCGCCAGCAGCCAAACAGGCTATGGCTACACCTTC.